The entry below gives a single T cell receptor beta chain sequence along with its context. Clones were read by immunoSEQ multiplex PCR, and TCRdb kept only the in-frame ones, dropping some. The data hold hundreds of thousands of clones, with about 88% observed a single time. The sample originates from a study of blood T cell repertoires in COVID-19. Those who participated ranged in age from roughly 18 to 90 years and resided in roughly 26 US areas. Cohort 3 donors were reported recovered after two negative PCRs, clearance, or symptom resolution. The CDR3 is made up of 12 amino acids. Germline lookup yields CDR1 SQVTM and CDR2 ANQGSEA. V shed 6 bases, J shed 10 bases, and the junction held 8 bases outside the gene matches.

Input material: PBMCs or T cells enriched from blood (not recorded which). This TCR derives from a man between 60 and 70 years old who had recovered from COVID-19. The genes are TRBV29-1 and TRBJ2-1; TRBD2 aligns across 8 bases. CDR3 bases: TGCAGCGTCGTTCTAGCTAGCGGGGAGCAGTTCTTC. The encoded protein is CSVVLASGEQFF.